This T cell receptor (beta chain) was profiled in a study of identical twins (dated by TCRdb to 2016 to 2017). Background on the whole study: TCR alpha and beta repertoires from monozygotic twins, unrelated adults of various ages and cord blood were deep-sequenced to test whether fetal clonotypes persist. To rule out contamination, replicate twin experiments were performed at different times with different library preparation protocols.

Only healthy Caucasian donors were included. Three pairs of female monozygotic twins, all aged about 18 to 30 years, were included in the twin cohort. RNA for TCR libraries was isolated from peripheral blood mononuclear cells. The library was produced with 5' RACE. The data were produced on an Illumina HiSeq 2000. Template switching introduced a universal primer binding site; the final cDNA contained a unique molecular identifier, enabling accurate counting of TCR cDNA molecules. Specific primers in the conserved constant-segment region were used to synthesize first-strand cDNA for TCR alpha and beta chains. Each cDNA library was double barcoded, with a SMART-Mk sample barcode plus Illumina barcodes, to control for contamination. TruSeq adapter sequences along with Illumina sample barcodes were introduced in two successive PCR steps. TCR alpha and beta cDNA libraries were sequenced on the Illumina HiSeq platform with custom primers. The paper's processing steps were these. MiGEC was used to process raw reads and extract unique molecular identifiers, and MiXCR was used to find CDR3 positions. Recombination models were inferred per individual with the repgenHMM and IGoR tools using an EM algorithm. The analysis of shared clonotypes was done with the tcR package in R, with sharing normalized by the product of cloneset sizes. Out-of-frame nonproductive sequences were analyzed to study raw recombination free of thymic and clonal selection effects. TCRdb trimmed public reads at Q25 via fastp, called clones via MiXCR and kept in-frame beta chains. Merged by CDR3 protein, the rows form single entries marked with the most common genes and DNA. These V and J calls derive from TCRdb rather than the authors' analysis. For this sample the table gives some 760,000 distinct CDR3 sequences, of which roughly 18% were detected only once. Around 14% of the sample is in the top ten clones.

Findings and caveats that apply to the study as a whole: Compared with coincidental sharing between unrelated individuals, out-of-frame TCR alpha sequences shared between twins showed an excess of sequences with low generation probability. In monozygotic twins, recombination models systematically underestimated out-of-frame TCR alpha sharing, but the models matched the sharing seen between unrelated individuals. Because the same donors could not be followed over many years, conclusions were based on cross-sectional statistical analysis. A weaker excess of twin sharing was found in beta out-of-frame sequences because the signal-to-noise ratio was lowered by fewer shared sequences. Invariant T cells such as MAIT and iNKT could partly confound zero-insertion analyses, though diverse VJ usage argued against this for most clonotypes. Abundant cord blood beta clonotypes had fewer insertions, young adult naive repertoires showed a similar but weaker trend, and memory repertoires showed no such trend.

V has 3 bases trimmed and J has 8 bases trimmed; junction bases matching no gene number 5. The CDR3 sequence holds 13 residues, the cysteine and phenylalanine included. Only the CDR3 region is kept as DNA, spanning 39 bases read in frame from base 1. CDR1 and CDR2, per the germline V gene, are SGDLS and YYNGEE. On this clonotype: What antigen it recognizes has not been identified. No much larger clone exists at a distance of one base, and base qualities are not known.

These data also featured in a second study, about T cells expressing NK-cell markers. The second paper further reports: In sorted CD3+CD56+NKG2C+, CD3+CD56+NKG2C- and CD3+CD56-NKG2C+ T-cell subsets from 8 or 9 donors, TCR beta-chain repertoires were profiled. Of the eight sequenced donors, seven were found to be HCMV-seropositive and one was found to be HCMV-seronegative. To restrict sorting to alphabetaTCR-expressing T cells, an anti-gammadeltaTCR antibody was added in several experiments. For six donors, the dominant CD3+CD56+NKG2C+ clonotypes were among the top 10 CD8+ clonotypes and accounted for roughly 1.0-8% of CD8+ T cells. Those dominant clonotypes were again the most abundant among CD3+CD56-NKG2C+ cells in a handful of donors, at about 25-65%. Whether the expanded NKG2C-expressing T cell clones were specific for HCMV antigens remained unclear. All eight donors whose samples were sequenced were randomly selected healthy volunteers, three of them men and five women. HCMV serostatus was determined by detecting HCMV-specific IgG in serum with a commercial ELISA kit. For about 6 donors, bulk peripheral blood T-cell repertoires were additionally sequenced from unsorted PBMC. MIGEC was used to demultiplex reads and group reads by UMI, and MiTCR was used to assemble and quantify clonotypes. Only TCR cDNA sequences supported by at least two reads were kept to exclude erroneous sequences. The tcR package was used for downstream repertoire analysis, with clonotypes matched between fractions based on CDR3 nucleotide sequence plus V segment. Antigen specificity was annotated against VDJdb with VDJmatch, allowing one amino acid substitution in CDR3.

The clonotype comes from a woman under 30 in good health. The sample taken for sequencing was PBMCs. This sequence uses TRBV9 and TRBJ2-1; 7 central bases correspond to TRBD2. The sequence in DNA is TGTGCCAGCAGCGGGACTAGGCTCGATGAGCAGTTCTTC. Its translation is CASSGTRLDEQFF. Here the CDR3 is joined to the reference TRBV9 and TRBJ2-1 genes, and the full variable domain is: DSGVTQTPKHLITATGQRVTLRCSPRSGDLSVYWYQQSLDQGLQFLIQYYNGEERAKGNILERFSAQQFPDLHSELNLSSLELGDSALYFCASSGTRLDEQFFGPGTRLTVL.